The 18 T cell receptor beta chains below were found in one sample sequenced in a study of shared clonotypes between healthy human individuals. Selected positively for CCR7 and CD45RO-negative, naive CD8 cells excluded terminally differentiated effector memory CD45RA+ cells. The method was immunoSEQ multiplex PCR; TCRdb's version includes in-frame clones alone and lacks a portion of them. The sample consists of hundreds of thousands of clones, roughly 98% of them appearing once. Input material: naive CD8+ T cells sorted from blood. The source is a man under 40 in good health.

This chain links TRBV4-3 with TRBJ2-1, with 10 bases that match TRBD2. This CDR3 spans 18 amino acids. V trimming: 1 base; J trimming: 0 bases; junction bases outside the gene matches: 6. Germline loops: CDR1 LGHNA, CDR2 YSLEER. This chain's CDR3 is CASSQGSSGRYSYNEQFF. The CDR3 nucleotides read TGCGCCAGCAGCCAAGGGAGTAGCGGGAGGTACTCCTACAATGAGCAGTTCTTC.

J is TRBJ1-2 and V is TRBV9, with D maybe TRBD1 (6 bases). Germline loops: CDR1 SGDLS, CDR2 YYNGEE. The CDR3 length is 13 residues. The V and J ends lost 0 bases and 7 bases respectively, with 10 bases between them. This CDR3 is CASSVGTGSGYTF. In DNA, the CDR3 is TGTGCCAGCAGCGTAGGTACAGGGAGTGGCTACACCTTC.

A note on this clone: Additional DNA sequences in this sample encode the identical CDR3. This chain links TRBV27 with TRBJ2-7, with 9 bases that match TRBD1. The CDR3 totals 15 residues. Germline lookup yields CDR1 MNHEY and CDR2 SMNVEV (reference sequence). V shed 4 bases, J shed 2 bases, and the junction held 6 bases outside the gene matches. CDR3 protein: CASSSPGQGAYEQYF. CDR3 bases: TGTGCCAGCAGTTCCCCGGGACAGGGAGCCTACGAGCAGTACTTC.

Concerning this clone itself: A much larger clone lies one base from this, so it may be a read error. Other DNA sequences in this specimen translate into the identical CDR3. The gene calls are TRBV28 and TRBJ2-7; D call uncertain. This CDR3 comprises 11 residues. CDR1 is MDHEN, CDR2 SYDVKM, per germline. Trimming cost V 5 bases and J 3 bases, with 5 bases left between them. The CDR3 spells CASSLYYEQYF. The CDR3 DNA follows: TGTGCCAGCAGTCTATACTACGAGCAGTACTTC.

This clone has a single count. The rearrangement links TRBV9 to TRBJ2-5; either TRBD1 or TRBD2 may fit D (5 bases each). CDR1 and CDR2 (germline): SGDLS, YYNGEE. CDR3 length: 17 amino acids. V was clipped by 0 bases and J by 5 bases, with 20 bases between them. In DNA, the CDR3 is TGTGCCAGCAGCGTAGAGGGGCGGGCCAGTCGAGGGGAGACCCAGTACTTC. It is translated as CASSVEGRASRGETQYF.

The chain has TRBV7-9 and TRBJ2-7; perhaps TRBD1 as D (6 bases). Germline CDR1 is SEHNR and CDR2 is FQNEAQ (reference sequence). Trimming took 5 bases from V and 4 from J, leaving 12 bases between them. The length of the CDR3 is 13 residues. CDR3 DNA: TGTGCCAGCAGCCCCCCCACAGGGTACGAGCAGTACTTC. Amino acid sequence: CASSPPTGYEQYF.

The chain carries TRBV7-9 and TRBJ2-3; 7 bases line up with TRBD2. Germline values: CDR1 SEHNR, CDR2 FQNEAQ (reference sequence). Trimming at V came to 9 bases and at J to 6 bases, leaving 12 bases not matched to a gene. CDR3 size: 14 residues. The DNA of the CDR3 is TGTGCCAGTAACCCTTTCGGGAGGAAGGATACGCAGTATTTT. Translated: CASNPFGRKDTQYF.

The genes are TRBV13 and TRBJ2-7, with TRBD2 identical over 14 bases. Per the germline V gene, CDR1 is PRHDT and CDR2 is FYEKMQ (reference sequence). The CDR3 length is 17 residues. V shed 5 bases, J shed 1 base, and the junction held 7 bases outside the gene matches. This CDR3 is CASSLGLAGGVSYEQYF. The CDR3 coding sequence is TGTGCCAGCAGCCTCGGACTAGCGGGAGGTGTTTCCTACGAGCAGTACTTC.

The V call is TRBV10-3, the J call TRBJ2-1; TRBD1 aligns across 10 bases. The V segment lost 7 bases and the J segment 8 bases; nucleotides outside the gene matches: 8. Per the germline V gene, CDR1 is ENHRY and CDR2 is SYGVKD. This CDR3 comprises 14 residues. The CDR3 nucleotides are TGTGCCATCAAAGAGACAGGGGGCCTGGATGAGCAGTTCTTC. Translated: CAIKETGGLDEQFF.

The V gene is TRBV15, the J gene TRBJ2-7; D is uncertain. The length of the CDR3 is 15 residues. Germline V lookup: CDR1 LNHNV, CDR2 YYDKDF (reference sequence). V lost 1 base to trimming and J lost 1 base, with 11 bases between them. CDR3 sequence reads: CATSRASDASYEQYF. CDR3 nucleotides: TGTGCCACCAGCAGAGCGAGCGACGCATCCTACGAGCAGTACTTC.

This clone was detected once. The gene calls are TRBV7-8 and TRBJ1-5; no firm D call. The CDR3 runs to 14 residues. Trimming took off 1 base at V and 4 bases at J, with 8 bases between the two ends. CDR1 is SGHVS and CDR2 is FQNEAQ in the germline V gene. Here the CDR3 DNA reads TGTGCCAGCAGCTTAGGGTTAGGGAATCAGCCCCAGCATTTT. It codes for CASSLGLGNQPQHF.

The rearrangement joins TRBV11-3 to TRBJ1-1; D not certain. Germline values: CDR1 SGHNT, CDR2 YENEEA. The CDR3 length is 12 residues. Deletions cut 5 bases from V and 2 bases from J, with 6 bases between. CDR3 DNA: TGTGCCAGCAGCATGCACAACACTGAAGCTTTCTTT. This encodes CASSMHNTEAFF.

The CDR3 loop is CASSYTGTSIYEQYF. The CDR3, as DNA: TGTGCCAGCAGTTATACCGGGACCTCTATCTACGAGCAGTACTTC. The chain has TRBV27 and TRBJ2-7; possibly TRBD1 or TRBD2 for D (5 bases each). The V gene's germline CDR1 is MNHEY and CDR2 SMNVEV (reference sequence). This CDR3 spans 15 amino acids. With 4 bases removed from V and 3 bases from J, the gap between germline ends came to 16 bases.

The chain carries TRBV10-3 and TRBJ1-1; perhaps TRBD1 as D (6 bases). This CDR3 has 15 residues. CDR1 is ENHRY and CDR2 is SYGVKD in the germline V gene. V lost 0 bases, J lost 11 bases, and 19 bases lay in between. CDR3 sequence reads: CAISESGVGGHWAFF. Written as DNA, the CDR3 is TGTGCCATCAGTGAGTCGGGGGTTGGGGGCCACTGGGCTTTCTTT.

This chain joins TRBV6-5 and TRBJ2-2; D may be TRBD1 (6 bases). Trimming left V 7 bases short and J 7 bases short, with 13 bases between. The germline gives CDR1 MNHEY, CDR2 SVGAGI. CDR3 length: 13 amino acids. Here the CDR3 DNA reads TGTGCCAGCACCACAGGGTCGGTCGGGGAGCTGTTTTTT. Its translation is CASTTGSVGELFF.

V gene TRBV7-2 combines with J gene TRBJ2-3, with D perhaps being TRBD1 or TRBD2 (5 bases each). The length of the CDR3 is 15 residues. Trimming shortened V by 6 bases and J by 4 bases, and 17 bases separated the two germline ends. Germline V gives CDR1 SGHTA, CDR2 FQGNSA. The CDR3 sequence is CASSPGASFSDTQYF. The DNA of the CDR3 is TGTGCCAGCAGTCCCGGGGCTTCCTTCTCAGATACGCAGTATTTT.

The rearrangement joins TRBV28 to TRBJ2-1; D could derive from TRBD1 or TRBD2 (5 bases each). The CDR3 spans 15 residues. Germline values: CDR1 MDHEN, CDR2 SYDVKM. The V and J ends lost 4 bases and 5 bases respectively, with 15 bases between them. The chain's CDR3 is CASSSRETTDNEQFF. CDR3 nucleotides: TGTGCCAGCAGTTCTCGGGAAACGACAGACAATGAGCAGTTCTTC. The full variable domain, rest sourced from reference TRBV28 and TRBJ2-1, is DVKVTQSSRYLVKRTGEKVFLECVQDMDHENMFWYRQDPGLGLRLIYFSYDVKMKEKGDIPEGYSVSREKKERFSLILESASTNQTSMYLCASSSRETTDNEQFFGPGTRLTVL.

The chain recombines TRBV7-9 with TRBJ1-2; no firm D call. The CDR3 runs 14 residues. CDR1 SEHNR and CDR2 FQNEAQ come from the germline V gene (reference sequence). Trimming shortened V by 3 bases and J by 2 bases, and 10 bases separated the two germline ends. CDR3 protein: CASSFSLPNYGYTF. CDR3 coding DNA: TGTGCCAGCAGCTTCTCTCTACCAAACTATGGCTACACCTTC.